What follows is one T cell receptor beta chain and its context. Clones were read by immunoSEQ multiplex PCR, and TCRdb kept only the in-frame ones, dropping some. The table includes roughly 250,000 clones, approximately 79% detected once. V shed 0 bases and J shed 5 bases, with 11 bases lying between them. The CDR3 extends over 14 amino acids. Per germline, CDR1 WNHNN and CDR2 SYGVQD (reference sequence). The sample comes from a study of blood T cell repertoires in COVID-19. Looking at the study overall: The origin of the acute and convalescent COVID-19 samples was the United States, Italy and Spain.

The rearrangement links TRBV10-1 to TRBJ2-7; D remains ambiguous. Sequenced input: peripheral blood. The clonotype was recovered from an elderly woman with active or convalescent COVID-19. This chain's CDR3 is CASSESGRSHEQYF. CDR3 coding DNA: TGCGCCAGCAGTGAGTCGGGCAGATCCCACGAGCAGTACTTC.